The T cell receptor beta chain under discussion was sequenced for a study of blood T cell repertoires in COVID-19. Study background: The United States, Italy and Spain provided the acute and convalescent COVID-19 samples. From T cells, B-cell-depleted T cells, or PBMCs came the material, which was cDNA or gDNA.

Method: immunoSEQ multiplex PCR; TCRdb's copy keeps in-frame clones and lacks some. The sample comprises 130,000 to 150,000 clones, around four fifths of which are singletons, and 3% rests with the top ten. The sequenced sample consisted of peripheral blood. The clonotype originates from a woman in her 40s with active or convalescent COVID-19.

The CDR3 loop is CASKGAAGTEAFF. The CDR3 DNA reads TGCGCCAGCAAGGGGGCGGCGGGCACTGAAGCTTTCTTT. The chain joins TRBV5-1 to TRBJ1-1; the match to TRBD1 covers 7 bases. The CDR3 runs 13 residues. Germline CDR1 is SGHRS and CDR2 is YFSETQ. The junction had 6 bases not matched to a gene; V was cut back by 6 bases and J by 4 bases.